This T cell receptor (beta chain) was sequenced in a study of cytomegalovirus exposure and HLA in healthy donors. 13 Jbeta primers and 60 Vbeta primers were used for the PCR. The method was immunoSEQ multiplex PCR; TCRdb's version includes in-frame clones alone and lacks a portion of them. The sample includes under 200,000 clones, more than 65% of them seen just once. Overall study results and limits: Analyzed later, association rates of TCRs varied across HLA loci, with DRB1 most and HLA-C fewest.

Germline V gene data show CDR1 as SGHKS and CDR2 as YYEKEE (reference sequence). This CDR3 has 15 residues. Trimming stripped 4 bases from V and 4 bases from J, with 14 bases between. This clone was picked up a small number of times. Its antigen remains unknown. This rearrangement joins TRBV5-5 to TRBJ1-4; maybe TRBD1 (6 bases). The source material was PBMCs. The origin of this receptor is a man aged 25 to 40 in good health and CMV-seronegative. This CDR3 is CASSQEQGINEKLFF. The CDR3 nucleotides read TGTGCCAGCAGCCAAGAACAGGGAATTAATGAAAAACTGTTTTTT. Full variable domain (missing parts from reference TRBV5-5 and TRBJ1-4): DAGVTQSPTHLIKTRGQQVTLRCSPISGHKSVSWYQQVLGQGPQFIFQYYEKEERGRGNFPDRFSARQFPNYSSELNVNALLLGDSALYLCASSQEQGINEKLFFGSGTQLSVL.